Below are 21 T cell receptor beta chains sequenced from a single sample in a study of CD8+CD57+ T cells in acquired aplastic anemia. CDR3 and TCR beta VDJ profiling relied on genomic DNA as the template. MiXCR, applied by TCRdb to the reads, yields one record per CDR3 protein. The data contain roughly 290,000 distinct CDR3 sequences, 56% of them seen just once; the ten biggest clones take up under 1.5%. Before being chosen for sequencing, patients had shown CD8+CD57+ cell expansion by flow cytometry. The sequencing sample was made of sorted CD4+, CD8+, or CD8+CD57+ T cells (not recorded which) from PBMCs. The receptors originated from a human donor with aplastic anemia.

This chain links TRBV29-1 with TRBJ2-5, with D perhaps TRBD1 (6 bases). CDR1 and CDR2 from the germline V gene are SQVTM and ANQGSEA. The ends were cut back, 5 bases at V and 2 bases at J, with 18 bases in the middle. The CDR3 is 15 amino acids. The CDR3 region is CSVQSGTPSQETQYF. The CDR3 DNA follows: TGCAGCGTTCAATCCGGGACACCTTCTCAAGAGACCCAGTACTTC.

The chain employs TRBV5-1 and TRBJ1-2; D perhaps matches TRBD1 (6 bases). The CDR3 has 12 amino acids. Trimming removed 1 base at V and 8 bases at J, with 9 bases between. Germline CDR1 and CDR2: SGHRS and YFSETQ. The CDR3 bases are TGCGCCAGCAGCTTGAGGGGGGCCGGCTACACCTTC. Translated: CASSLRGAGYTF.

The CDR3 reads CSVEWGTSGRAGELFF. The CDR3 coding sequence is TGCAGCGTTGAATGGGGGACTAGCGGGAGGGCCGGGGAGCTGTTTTTT. The chain couples TRBV29-1 to TRBJ2-2; 16 nucleotides agree with TRBD2. V dropped 2 bases and J dropped 6; count of bases not matched to a gene: 3. CDR3 length: 16 residues. Germline V CDR1 and CDR2: SQVTM, ANQGSEA.

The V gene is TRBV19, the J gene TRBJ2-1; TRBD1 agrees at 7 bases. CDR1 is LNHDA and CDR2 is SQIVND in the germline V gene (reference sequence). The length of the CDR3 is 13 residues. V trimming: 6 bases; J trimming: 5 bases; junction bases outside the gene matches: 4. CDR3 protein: CASRTGTDNEQFF. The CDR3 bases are TGTGCCAGTAGAACCGGGACAGACAATGAGCAGTTCTTC.

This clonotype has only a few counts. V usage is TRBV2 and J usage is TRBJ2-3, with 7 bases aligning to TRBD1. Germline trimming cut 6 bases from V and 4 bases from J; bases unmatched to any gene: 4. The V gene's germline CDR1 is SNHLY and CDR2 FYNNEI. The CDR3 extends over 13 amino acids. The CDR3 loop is CASSSRGPDTQYF. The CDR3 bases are TGTGCCAGCAGCTCAAGGGGGCCAGATACGCAGTATTTT.

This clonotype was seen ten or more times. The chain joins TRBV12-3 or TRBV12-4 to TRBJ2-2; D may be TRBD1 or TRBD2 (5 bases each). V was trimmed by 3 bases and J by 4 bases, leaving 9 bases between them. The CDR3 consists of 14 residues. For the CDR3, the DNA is TGTGCCAGCAGTTTTAGGGACGGCACCGGGGAGCTGTTTTTT. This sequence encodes CASSFRDGTGELFF.

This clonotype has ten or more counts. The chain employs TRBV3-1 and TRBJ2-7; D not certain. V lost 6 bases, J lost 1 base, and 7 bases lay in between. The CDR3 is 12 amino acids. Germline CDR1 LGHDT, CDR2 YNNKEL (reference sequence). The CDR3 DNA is TGTGCCAGCAGTTCGAGATCCTACGAGCAGTACTTC. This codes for CASSSRSYEQYF.

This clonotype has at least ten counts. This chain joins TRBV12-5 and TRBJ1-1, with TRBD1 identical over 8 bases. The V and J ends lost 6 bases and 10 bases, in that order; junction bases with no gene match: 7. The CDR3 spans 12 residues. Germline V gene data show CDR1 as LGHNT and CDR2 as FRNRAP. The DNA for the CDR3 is TGTGCTAGTGGCGACAGGGGTCGGGTAGCTTTCTTT. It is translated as CASGDRGRVAFF.

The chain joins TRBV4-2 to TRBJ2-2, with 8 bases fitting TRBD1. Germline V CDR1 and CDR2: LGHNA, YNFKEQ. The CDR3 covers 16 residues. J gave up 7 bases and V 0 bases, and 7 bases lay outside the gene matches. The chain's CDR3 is CASSQEPGQASGELFF. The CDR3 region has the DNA TGTGCCAGCAGCCAAGAACCGGGACAGGCAAGCGGGGAGCTGTTTTTT.

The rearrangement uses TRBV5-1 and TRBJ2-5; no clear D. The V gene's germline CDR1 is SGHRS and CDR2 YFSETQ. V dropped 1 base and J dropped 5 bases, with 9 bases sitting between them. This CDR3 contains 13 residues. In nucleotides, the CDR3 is TGCGCCAGCAGCTTGACTCCCTTGGAGACCCAGTACTTC. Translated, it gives CASSLTPLETQYF.

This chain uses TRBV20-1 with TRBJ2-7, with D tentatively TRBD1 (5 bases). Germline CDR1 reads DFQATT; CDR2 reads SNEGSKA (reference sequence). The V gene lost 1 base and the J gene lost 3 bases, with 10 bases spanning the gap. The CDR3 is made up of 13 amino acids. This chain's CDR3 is CSARAGQGYEQYF. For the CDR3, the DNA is TGCAGTGCTAGAGCTGGGCAGGGCTACGAGCAGTACTTC.

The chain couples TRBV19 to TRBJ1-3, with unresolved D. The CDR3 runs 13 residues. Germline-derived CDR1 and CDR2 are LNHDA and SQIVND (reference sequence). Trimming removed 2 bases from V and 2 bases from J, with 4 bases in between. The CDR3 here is CASSISTGNTIYF. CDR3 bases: TGTGCCAGTAGTATATCGACTGGAAACACCATATATTTT.

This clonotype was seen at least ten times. The CDR3, as DNA: TGTGCCAGCAGCCGTATCAGGGAGGGCACTGAAGCTTTCTTT. Residues: CASSRIREGTEAFF. The chain combines TRBV3-1 with TRBJ1-1; TRBD1 is a possible D gene (5 bases). Trimming removed 4 bases from V and 4 bases from J, with 13 bases in between. CDR1 and CDR2 from the germline V gene are LGHDT and YNNKEL (reference sequence). CDR3 size: 14 residues.

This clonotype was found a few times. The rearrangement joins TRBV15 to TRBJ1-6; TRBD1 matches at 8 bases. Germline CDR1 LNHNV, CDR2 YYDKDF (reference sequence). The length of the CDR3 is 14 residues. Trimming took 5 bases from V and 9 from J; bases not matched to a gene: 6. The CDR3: CATSLDRGVSPLHF. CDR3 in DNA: TGTGCCACCAGCCTTGACAGGGGAGTTTCACCCCTCCACTTT.

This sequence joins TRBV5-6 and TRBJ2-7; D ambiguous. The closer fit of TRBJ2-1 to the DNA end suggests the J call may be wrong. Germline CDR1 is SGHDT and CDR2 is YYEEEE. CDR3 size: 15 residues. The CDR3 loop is CASSLYGPTAYEQFF. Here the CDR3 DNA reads TGTGCCAGCAGCTTGTACGGACCTACGGCCTATGAGCAGTTCTTC.

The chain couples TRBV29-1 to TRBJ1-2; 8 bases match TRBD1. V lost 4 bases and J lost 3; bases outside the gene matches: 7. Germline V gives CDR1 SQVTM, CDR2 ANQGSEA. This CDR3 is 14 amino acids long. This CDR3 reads CSVVAGGKYYGYTF. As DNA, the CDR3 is TGCAGCGTTGTTGCAGGGGGCAAATACTATGGCTACACCTTC. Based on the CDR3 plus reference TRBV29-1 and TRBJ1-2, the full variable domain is SAVISQKPSRDICQRGTSLTIQCQVDSQVTMMFWYRQQPGQSLTLIATANQGSEATYESGFVIDKFPISRPNLTFSTLTVSNMSPEDSSIYLCSVVAGGKYYGYTFGSGTRLTVV.

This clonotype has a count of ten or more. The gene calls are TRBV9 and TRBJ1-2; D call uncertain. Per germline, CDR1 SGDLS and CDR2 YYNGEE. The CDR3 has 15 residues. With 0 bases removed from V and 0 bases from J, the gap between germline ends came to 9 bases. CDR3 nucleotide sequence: TGTGCCAGCAGCGTAGGTGGGCTCCCTAACTATGGCTACACCTTC. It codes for CASSVGGLPNYGYTF.

The DNA of the CDR3 is TGTGCCAGCAGTGAGGCCGGGGAGCTGTTTTTT. Protein: CASSEAGELFF. The chain employs TRBV2 and TRBJ2-2; D remains ambiguous. Germline lookup yields CDR1 SNHLY and CDR2 FYNNEI. With 3 bases removed from V and 6 bases from J, the gap between germline ends came to 2 bases. The CDR3 totals 11 residues.

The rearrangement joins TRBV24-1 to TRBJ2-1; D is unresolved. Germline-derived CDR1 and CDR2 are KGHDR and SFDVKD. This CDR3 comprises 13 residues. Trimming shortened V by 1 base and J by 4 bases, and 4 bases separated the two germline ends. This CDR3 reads CATSDLGYNEQFF. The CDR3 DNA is TGTGCCACCAGTGATTTAGGATACAATGAGCAGTTCTTC.

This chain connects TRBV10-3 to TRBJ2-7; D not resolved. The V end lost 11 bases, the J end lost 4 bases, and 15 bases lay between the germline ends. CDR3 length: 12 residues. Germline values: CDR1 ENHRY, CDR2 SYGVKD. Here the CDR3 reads CAVNDDAYEQYF. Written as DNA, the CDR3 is TGTGCCGTAAATGACGACGCGTACGAGCAGTACTTC.

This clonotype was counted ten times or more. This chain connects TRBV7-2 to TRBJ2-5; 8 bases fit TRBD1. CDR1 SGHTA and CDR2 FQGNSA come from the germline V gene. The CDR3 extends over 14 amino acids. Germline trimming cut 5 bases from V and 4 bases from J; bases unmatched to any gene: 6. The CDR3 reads CASSPRQGRETQYF. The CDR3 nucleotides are TGTGCCAGCAGCCCAAGACAGGGGAGAGAGACCCAGTACTTC.